The clone carrying this T cell receptor beta chain was seen a handful of times. The record originates from a study of spatial heterogeneity in lung cancer. About the study: Detection consistently captured more beta-chain sequences than alpha-chain sequences. On average, each unique TCR and UMI combination appeared more than ten times in raw reads.

Carried by each TCR cDNA molecule was a unique molecular identifier. MiXCR, run by TCRdb on the 5' RACE reads, gives a single entry per CDR3 protein. The repertoire holds tens of thousands of distinct CDR3 sequences, with approximately 8% as singletons. V gave up 6 bases and J gave up 0 bases; unmatched junction bases: 10. This CDR3 has 17 amino acids. Germline V CDR1 and CDR2: MNHEY, SVGAGI. Documented time point: sample taken at primary tumor resection. Whole RNA, which was extracted from tumor, nontumor lung tissue or frozen PBMC, was sequenced without any cell sorting. There were some 70 donors, all of them untreated patients with early-stage non-small cell lung cancer.

Here the sequenced sample was PBMCs, taken at surgery. The chain employs TRBV6-5 and TRBJ2-1; 8 nucleotides agree with TRBD1. The receptor was isolated from a female donor with early-stage non-small cell lung cancer. The CDR3 reads CASRHNIQGGSYNEQFF. The CDR3 bases are TGTGCCAGCAGACACAACATACAGGGGGGCTCCTACAATGAGCAGTTCTTC.